This passage covers 5 T cell receptor beta chains from one sample sequenced in a study of control samples from healthy donors and cancer patients. TCRdb's table, derived via immunoSEQ multiplex PCR, lists solely in-frame clones and lacks some. The sample shows about 54,000 clones, approximately 95% of them seen only once. Sequencing was done on a sample of blood. These receptors all stem from a woman under 40 in good health.

This rearrangement joins TRBV5-6 to TRBJ2-1, with 9 bases aligning to TRBD1. This CDR3 is built from 16 residues. Germline loops: CDR1 SGHDT, CDR2 YYEEEE. The J segment lost 6 bases and the V segment lost 4 bases, leaving 11 bases of the junction unmatched. The CDR3 sequence: CASSKGGTGFSNEQFF. CDR3 in DNA: TGTGCCAGCAGCAAAGGCGGGACAGGGTTTAGCAATGAGCAGTTCTTC.

This clone was picked up a small number of times. The V and J genes are TRBV7-9 and TRBJ2-7; 7 bases align to TRBD1. The germline gives CDR1 SEHNR, CDR2 FQNEAQ (reference sequence). The ends lost 3 bases at V and 4 bases at J; junction bases unmatched: 6. CDR3 length: 14 residues. The CDR3, as DNA: TGTGCCAGCAGCTTCGGGACAGTCCTTTACGAGCAGTACTTC. Translated: CASSFGTVLYEQYF.

This chain links TRBV10-2 with TRBJ1-4; TRBD1 agrees at 8 bases. This CDR3 spans 14 amino acids. V lost 3 bases to trimming and J lost 8 bases; unmatched junction nucleotides: 5. CDR1 is WSHSY and CDR2 is SAAADI in the germline V gene. The CDR3 nucleotides read TGCGCCAGCAGTGAAGGTTACAGGGGGGAAAAACTGTTTTTT. Its protein is CASSEGYRGEKLFF.

The V and J genes are TRBV14 and TRBJ1-3; TRBD1 aligns across 8 bases. Trimming at V came to 3 bases and at J to 1 base, leaving 8 bases not matched to a gene. This CDR3 is built from 17 residues. Looked up from germline, CDR1 is SGHDN and CDR2 is FVKESK. The CDR3 here is CASSQRTGKESGNTIYF. The CDR3 nucleotides are TGTGCCAGCAGCCAGAGGACAGGGAAGGAGTCTGGAAACACCATATATTTT.

CDR3 sequence (DNA): TGTGCCTGGAGTACCCCTCAGCGGGACATGCGGCTGGATCCTTTCTTT. Its translation: CAWSTPQRDMRLDPFF. The gene calls are TRBV30 and TRBJ1-1; tentatively, D is TRBD1 (6 bases). Per the germline V gene, CDR1 is GTSNPN and CDR2 is SVGIG (reference sequence). The CDR3 length is 16 residues. V was cut by 2 bases and J by 12 bases, with 28 bases left in between.